The present entry profiles one T cell receptor beta chain with its context. Sequencing targeted TCR beta in blood CD8+ and CD4+ T cells. Negative isolation yielded CD8+ and CD4+ T cells; FACS enriched TEMRA cells. The CDR3 length is 16 residues. Germline V gene data show CDR1 as DFQATT and CDR2 as SNEGSKA (reference sequence). V gave up 3 bases and J gave up 2 bases, with 18 bases separating them. The data are from a study of CD8 T cells in Susac syndrome. Turning to the study itself: When blood was drawn, the patients with Susac syndrome were therapy-naive, on corticosteroids, or on intravenous immunoglobulin alone.

With random hexamers, about 0.45 to 1 ug RNA was reverse transcribed. The amplification used immunoSEQ multiplex PCR on TCR beta CDR3; it spanned 54 Vbeta and 13 Jbeta. TCRdb fed the immunoSEQ multiplex PCR reads into MiXCR, producing one record per CDR3 protein. The data hold under 85,000 distinct CDR3 sequences, with 94% observed a single time. The receptor was isolated from a human donor with Susac syndrome. Sequenced: CD8+ T cells from PBMCs. The chain joins TRBV20-1 to TRBJ2-3, with D uncertain. The chain's CDR3 is CSASPSTLEITDTQYF. The CDR3 DNA sequence: TGCAGTGCTAGCCCTTCAACCCTAGAGATCACAGATACGCAGTATTTT.